The source of this TCR beta chain is a study of blood T cell repertoires in COVID-19. Germline CDR1 reads SGHRS; CDR2 reads YFSETQ. After removal of 1 base from V and 7 bases from J, the junction contained 9 bases not matched to a gene. This CDR3 contains 16 residues. The data were produced by immunoSEQ multiplex PCR, yet TCRdb's version contains in-frame clones alone and is incomplete. Here the sample spans 43,000 or so clones, around 90% being singletons. This sequence was found in a woman of 80 years or more with active COVID-19. The rearrangement joins TRBV5-1 to TRBJ2-1; 9 nucleotides match TRBD1. Sequencing was carried out using peripheral blood. The CDR3 coding sequence is TGCGCCAGCAGCTTGATACAGGGGGCGTCGGTAAATGAGCAGTTCTTC. It codes for CASSLIQGASVNEQFF.